The 4 T cell receptor beta chains below come from one sample, sequenced in a study of blood T cells in healthy people across ages. The second PCR ran roughly 6 to 11 cycles with a sample-barcoded 5' primer and J-beta primers. MiXCR, applied by TCRdb to the 5' RACE reads, yields one record per CDR3 protein. The profile shows 1.8 million or so distinct CDR3 sequences, about two fifths of them singletons. Material: blood. The receptors stem from a human donor in good health.

This clonotype was seen only once. The chain couples TRBV11-1 to TRBJ2-1; 7 nucleotides agree with TRBD1. From germline, CDR1 is SGHAT and CDR2 FQDESV (reference sequence). CDR3 size: 19 residues. The V and J ends lost 5 bases and 8 bases, in that order; junction bases with no gene match: 24. CDR3: CASSRGWTGGAKGVDEQFF. DNA for the CDR3: TGTGCCAGCAGCCGTGGGTGGACAGGAGGCGCGAAAGGTGTAGATGAGCAGTTCTTC.

This clonotype appeared a few times. The rearrangement links TRBV20-1 to TRBJ2-4, with 8 bases aligning to TRBD1. Matching the DNA end better, TRBJ2-7 makes the J call doubtful. CDR1 DFQATT and CDR2 SNEGSKA come from the germline V gene (reference sequence). CDR3 length: 13 residues. Written as DNA, the CDR3 is TGCAGTCACACGACAGGGGTTTGGTACGAGCAGTACTTC. It yields the protein CSHTTGVWYEQYF.

The table lists this clonotype with a few counts. V gene TRBV7-3 combines with J gene TRBJ1-4, with TRBD1 as a possible D gene (6 bases). CDR3 size: 14 residues. The ends were cut back, 4 bases at V and 8 bases at J, with 14 bases in the middle. In germline, CDR1 is SGHTA, CDR2 FQGTGA. This CDR3 reads CASSSTGFGEKLFF. In nucleotides, the CDR3 is TGTGCCAGCAGCTCAACAGGGTTTGGAGAAAAACTGTTTTTT.

The V call is TRBV5-1, the J call TRBJ2-7, with 7 bases fitting TRBD1. This CDR3 spans 15 amino acids. V trimming: 2 bases; J trimming: 3 bases; junction bases outside the gene matches: 8. From germline, CDR1 is SGHRS and CDR2 YFSETQ. As DNA, the CDR3 is TGCGCCAGCAGCTTCACCGGGACAGCCGTCTACGAGCAGTACTTC. Its protein is CASSFTGTAVYEQYF.